The 9 T cell receptor beta chains listed next were all sequenced from one sample in a study of blood T cell repertoires in COVID-19. The repertoire was sequenced with immunoSEQ multiplex PCR; TCRdb's copy has only in-frame clones and lacks some. The sample has approximately 96,000 clones, 70% to 90% seen once. Sequencing used peripheral blood. The receptors shown here come from a human donor with COVID-19, enrolled during active disease. The donor label of this sample is uncertain.

The chain couples TRBV3-1 (or the pseudogene TRBV3-2) to TRBJ2-7, with 8 nucleotides matching TRBD1. The CDR3 extends over 14 amino acids. The V and J ends lost 2 bases and 5 bases, in that order; junction bases with no gene match: 5. Germline values: CDR1 LGHDT, CDR2 YNNKEL (reference sequence). CDR3 bases: TGTGCCAGCAGCCAAATCGACAGGGGCCACGAGCAGTACTTC. As protein: CASSQIDRGHEQYF.

This chain uses TRBV7-6 with TRBJ2-1; D unresolved. CDR3 length equals 12 residues. CDR1 is SGHVS, CDR2 FNYEAQ, per germline. Trimming left V 5 bases short and J 8 bases short, with 10 bases between. The chain's CDR3 is CASSPTVHEQFF. The CDR3, as DNA: TGTGCCAGCAGCCCAACTGTCCATGAGCAGTTCTTC.

The chain has TRBV2 and TRBJ1-2, with D unclear. With 6 bases removed from V and 6 bases from J, the gap between germline ends came to 11 bases. Germline V gene data show CDR1 as SNHLY and CDR2 as FYNNEI. The CDR3 is 12 residues long. The chain's CDR3 is CASRADGHGYTF. Here the CDR3 DNA reads TGTGCCAGCAGGGCTGATGGGCATGGCTACACCTTC. Combining the CDR3 with reference TRBV2 and TRBJ1-2 gives the whole variable domain EPEVTQTPSHQVTQMGQEVILRCVPISNHLYFYWYRQILGQKVEFLVSFYNNEISEKSEIFDDQFSVERPDGSNFTLKIRSTKLEDSAMYFCASRADGHGYTFGSGTRLTVV.

The chain recombines TRBV7-9 with TRBJ2-7, with TRBD2 identical over 8 bases. The length of the CDR3 is 20 residues. Per germline, CDR1 SEHNR and CDR2 FQNEAQ (reference sequence). Germline trimming cut 5 bases from V and 2 bases from J; bases unmatched to any gene: 23. The CDR3 DNA follows: TGTGCCAGCAGCAGCCGGGATACTAGCGGAGGTAACGTAAAACCCTACGAGCAGTACTTC. The encoded protein is CASSSRDTSGGNVKPYEQYF.

The chain joins TRBV19 to TRBJ1-6, with 7 nucleotides matching TRBD1. The CDR3 loop spans 15 amino acids. In germline, CDR1 is LNHDA, CDR2 SQIVND (reference sequence). The V segment lost 3 bases and the J segment 7 bases; nucleotides outside the gene matches: 6. The CDR3 loop reads CASSIGGTANSPLHF. DNA of the CDR3: TGTGCCAGTAGTATCGGCGGGACAGCGAATTCACCCCTCCACTTT.

J is TRBJ2-2 and V is TRBV5-1, with D possibly TRBD2 on 6 matching bases. V lost 1 base and J lost 6, with 13 bases in between. Germline assignment: CDR1 SGHRS and CDR2 YFSETQ. CDR3 length: 15 residues. The CDR3: CASSLSGGDPGELFF. The CDR3, as DNA: TGCGCCAGCAGCTTGAGCGGCGGGGACCCCGGGGAGCTGTTTTTT.

The chain has TRBV7-9 and TRBJ2-7, with 9 bases matching TRBD1. The V segment lost 0 bases and the J segment 4 bases; nucleotides outside the gene matches: 4. Germline CDR1 and CDR2: SEHNR and FQNEAQ (reference sequence). The CDR3 is 15 residues long. The CDR3: CASSLARGQGYEQYF. CDR3 coding DNA: TGTGCCAGCAGCTTAGCGAGGGGACAGGGTTACGAGCAGTACTTC. Full variable domain (rest looked up from reference TRBV7-9 and TRBJ2-7): DTGVSQNPRHKITKRGQNVTFRCDPISEHNRLYWYRQTLGQGPEFLTYFQNEAQLEKSRLLSDRFSAERPKGSFSTLEIQRTEQGDSAMYLCASSLARGQGYEQYFGPGTRLTVT.

This chain links TRBV5-1 with TRBJ1-4, with a tentative D call TRBD1 (6 bases). The CDR3 runs to 16 residues. With 0 bases removed from V and 7 bases from J, the gap between germline ends came to 16 bases. CDR1 and CDR2 (germline): SGHRS, YFSETQ. The CDR3 bases are TGCGCCAGCAGCTTGGAAGGGGCAGGGGTTGGTGAAAAACTGTTTTTT. It specifies CASSLEGAGVGEKLFF.

The chain employs TRBV7-9 and TRBJ2-2, with D possibly TRBD1 on 5 matching bases. V dropped 6 bases and J dropped 2 bases, with 7 bases sitting between them. This CDR3 contains 13 residues. Germline loops: CDR1 SEHNR, CDR2 FQNEAQ (reference sequence). DNA of the CDR3: TGTGCCAGCAGGACAGCCAACACCGGGGAGCTGTTTTTT. Its protein is CASRTANTGELFF.